The clone carrying this T cell receptor beta chain has just a few counts. The data were obtained in a study of CD8 T cells in ankylosing spondylitis. CDR3 length equals 13 residues. V trimming: 3 bases; J trimming: 10 bases; junction bases outside the gene matches: 1. Per the germline V gene, CDR1 is SGHRS and CDR2 is YFSETQ. TCRdb independently ran MiXCR on the 5' RACE reads; one entry per CDR3 protein. Here the sample spans around 150,000 distinct CDR3 sequences, roughly 6.6% being singletons. This chain joins TRBV5-1 and TRBJ2-1, with 13 bases fitting TRBD2. The receptor comes from a female donor with ankylosing spondylitis or in good health (not recorded which). The material sequenced was blood, either unsorted or a sorted T cell fraction (not recorded which). This CDR3 reads CASSWTSGGEQFF. For the CDR3, the DNA is TGCGCCAGCAGCTGGACTAGCGGGGGAGAGCAGTTCTTC.